This is a list of T cell receptor beta chains from one sample in a study of blood T cell repertoires in COVID-19. Produced via immunoSEQ multiplex PCR; TCRdb's table is partial and in-frame only. The sample records roughly 17,000 clones, 65% to 90% being singletons. Material for sequencing was peripheral blood. These receptors all come from a human donor with active COVID-19. The donor label of this sample is uncertain. CDR3s include the opening cysteine and the closing phenylalanine or tryptophan. D genes are given only for firm matches. For some rows the clone size is stated as once, few or many, or as a class when expanded; others skip it.

-,TRBV3-1/TRBV3-2,TRBD1,TRBJ2-1,CASSLQGSYVDEQFF,TGTGCCAGCAGCCTACAGGGGAGTTATGTCGATGAGCAGTTCTTC
few,TRBV9,TRBD2,TRBJ2-3,CASSERAGLADTDTQYF,TGTGCCAGCAGCGAGAGAGCGGGACTAGCAGACACAGATACGCAGTATTTT
-,TRBV7-2,TRBD2,TRBJ2-3,CASSLVSSGRGTDTQYF,TGTGCCAGCAGCTTGGTTTCTAGCGGGCGAGGCACAGATACGCAGTATTTT
-,TRBV18,-,TRBJ1-3,CASSTGNGFGNTIYF,TGTGCCAGCTCCACAGGGAACGGCTTTGGAAACACCATATATTTT
once,TRBV2,TRBD2,TRBJ2-1,CASIGLAGNNEQFF,TGTGCCAGCATTGGGCTAGCGGGGAACAATGAGCAGTTCTTC
-,TRBV7-6,TRBD2,TRBJ2-5,CASSYGGLVQETQYF,TGTGCCAGCAGCTACGGGGGGTTGGTACAAGAGACCCAGTACTTC
-,TRBV2,TRBD1,TRBJ1-2,CASRTLPGQGAQDGYTF,TGTGCCAGCAGGACACTACCGGGACAGGGGGCGCAGGATGGCTACACCTTC
-,TRBV6-6,-,TRBJ1-3,CASRLHVSGNTIYF,TGTGCCAGCAGATTACACGTCTCTGGAAACACCATATATTTT
once,TRBV5-6,-,TRBJ2-5,CTAETQYF,TGCACTGCCGAGACCCAGTACTTC
-,TRBV4-1,-,TRBJ1-5,CASSQASGRVINQPQHF,TGCGCCAGCAGCCAAGCCTCCGGCAGGGTTATCAATCAGCCCCAGCATTTT
-,TRBV6-1,-,TRBJ2-1,CASSGPGLKLLYNEQFF,TGTGCCAGCAGTGGTCCGGGACTCAAGCTTCTCTACAATGAGCAGTTCTTC
-,TRBV3-1/TRBV3-2,TRBD1,TRBJ1-2,CASSHQNRGGGYTF,TGTGCCAGCAGCCATCAAAACAGGGGAGGCGGCTACACCTTC
-,TRBV6-5,TRBD1,TRBJ2-3,CASIEVAGGADTQYF,TGTGCCAGCATCGAGGTGGCAGGGGGCGCAGATACGCAGTATTTT
-,TRBV19,TRBD1,TRBJ2-1,CASNIRDRENEQFF,TGTGCCAGTAACATCCGGGACAGGGAGAATGAGCAGTTCTTC
-,TRBV9,-,TRBJ1-1,CASSVVTANTEAFF,TGTGCCAGCAGCGTAGTAACTGCGAACACTGAAGCTTTCTTT
-,TRBV5-1,TRBD2,TRBJ2-7,CASSPRRGASYEQYF,TGCGCCAGCAGCCCCCGGCGGGGGGCTTCCTACGAGCAGTACTTC
-,TRBV5-1,-,TRBJ2-5,CASSSIPSQETQYF,TGCGCCAGCAGCTCCATCCCGAGTCAAGAGACCCAGTACTTC
-,TRBV7-2,-,TRBJ1-1,CASHSRGGVSRAFF,TGTGCCAGTCATTCTAGAGGGGGAGTCTCTAGAGCTTTCTTT
-,TRBV7-3,-,TRBJ1-2,CASSLVRAHGYTF,TGTGCCAGCAGCTTAGTCAGGGCTCATGGCTACACCTTC
-,TRBV7-8,TRBD1,TRBJ1-4,CASSHLRAGTGGEKLFF,TGTGCCAGCAGCCACCTCCGGGCGGGGACAGGGGGCGAAAAACTGTTTTTT
medium-sized,TRBV19,TRBD1,TRBJ1-5,CASSMGQGGLFQPQHF,TGTGCCAGTAGTATGGGACAGGGTGGACTTTTTCAGCCCCAGCATTTT
-,TRBV2,-,TRBJ2-5,CASSDIIKLVQETQYF,TGTGCCAGCAGTGACATCATAAAGCTAGTTCAAGAGACCCAGTACTTC
-,TRBV16,TRBD2,TRBJ2-1,CASSQSTGGPYNEQFF,TGTGCCAGCAGCCAATCGACGGGGGGGCCCTACAATGAGCAGTTCTTC
-,TRBV19,TRBD1,TRBJ1-5,CASSLRTGGAGQPQHF,TGTGCCAGTAGTCTCCGGACAGGGGGCGCCGGACAGCCCCAGCATTTT
-,TRBV18,TRBD1,TRBJ1-4,CASSPTGDGEKLFF,TGTGCCAGCTCACCGACAGGGGATGGGGAAAAACTGTTTTTT
-,TRBV6-2/TRBV6-3,TRBD2,TRBJ2-1,CASSTPEFFGGGSYNEQFF,TGTGCCAGCAGTACTCCCGAGTTTTTCGGGGGGGGATCCTACAATGAGCAGTTCTTC
once,TRBV4-2,TRBD2,TRBJ2-1,CASSMGTTNNEQFF,TGTGCCAGCAGCATGGGGACTACAAACAATGAGCAGTTCTTC
-,TRBV21-1,-,TRBJ2-1,CASSKVGQGSYNEQFF,-
few,TRBV10-3,-,TRBJ1-6,CAISGTEVLSLHF,TGTGCCATCAGTGGGACGGAGGTTCTGTCCCTCCACTTT
-,TRBV18,-,TRBJ1-1,CASSPPLTQAFF,TGTGCCAGCTCACCACCCTTAACTCAAGCTTTCTTT
-,TRBV6-6,-,TRBJ2-3,CASSYMSSTDTQYF,TGTGCCAGCAGTTACATGAGTAGCACAGATACGCAGTATTTT
-,TRBV4-2,TRBD2,TRBJ2-7,CASSQAPSGDEQYF,TGTGCCAGCAGCCAAGCCCCTAGCGGGGACGAGCAGTACTTC
few,TRBV5-6,-,TRBJ1-2,CASTYRESNYGYTF,TGTGCCAGCACCTACAGGGAGTCTAACTATGGCTACACCTTC
-,TRBV10-2,TRBD1,TRBJ1-2,CATLGTGQWYGYTF,TGCGCCACCCTAGGGACAGGGCAATGGTATGGCTACACCTTC
-,TRBV25-1,-,TRBJ1-5,CASSEGGAWGNQPQHF,TGTGCCAGCAGTGAAGGGGGGGCTTGGGGCAATCAGCCCCAGCATTTT
-,TRBV6-2/TRBV6-3,-,TRBJ1-2,CASSNAIGYTF,TGTGCCAGCAGTAACGCGATTGGCTACACCTTC
-,TRBV6-4,-,TRBJ2-5,CASSDSVQQETQYF,TGTGCCAGCAGTGACTCGGTTCAGCAAGAGACCCAGTACTTC
few,TRBV19,-,TRBJ1-2,CASSIATADYGYTF,TGTGCCAGTAGTATAGCCACAGCAGACTATGGCTACACCTTC
once,TRBV3-1/TRBV3-2,-,TRBJ1-1,CASSQGGFYGREAFF,TGTGCCAGCAGCCAAGGGGGATTTTACGGGAGGGAAGCTTTCTTT
-,TRBV6-2/TRBV6-3,-,TRBJ2-3,CASSYSTSTDTQYF,TGTGCCAGCAGTTACTCGACTAGCACAGATACGCAGTATTTT
-,TRBV7-9,-,TRBJ1-5,CASSPGTRNQPQHF,TGTGCCAGCAGCCCCGGGACACGCAATCAGCCCCAGCATTTT
-,TRBV25-1,-,TRBJ1-3,CASSRQGNTIYF,TGTGCCAGCAGTCGTCAGGGGAACACCATATATTTT
-,TRBV6-5,TRBD1,TRBJ2-1,CATIDRVANEQFF,TGTGCCACCATCGACAGGGTGGCCAATGAGCAGTTCTTC